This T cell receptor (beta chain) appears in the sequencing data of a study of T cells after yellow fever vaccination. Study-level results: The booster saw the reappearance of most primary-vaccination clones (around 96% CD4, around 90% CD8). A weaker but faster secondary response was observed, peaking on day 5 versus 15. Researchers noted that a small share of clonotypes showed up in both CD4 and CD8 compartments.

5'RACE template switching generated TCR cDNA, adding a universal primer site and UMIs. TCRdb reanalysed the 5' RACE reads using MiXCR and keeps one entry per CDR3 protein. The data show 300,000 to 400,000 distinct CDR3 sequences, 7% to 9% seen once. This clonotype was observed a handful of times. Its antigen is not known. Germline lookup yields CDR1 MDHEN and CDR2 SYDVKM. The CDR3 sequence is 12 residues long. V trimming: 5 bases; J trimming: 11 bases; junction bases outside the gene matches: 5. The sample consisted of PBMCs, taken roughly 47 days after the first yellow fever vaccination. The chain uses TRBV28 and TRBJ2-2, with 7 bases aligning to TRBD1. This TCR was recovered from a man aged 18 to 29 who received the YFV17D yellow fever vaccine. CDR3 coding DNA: TGTGCCAGCAGTCCCAGACAGGGCGAGCTGTTTTTT. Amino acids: CASSPRQGELFF.